These T cell receptor beta chains were read from a single sample in a study of graft-versus-host responses after intestinal transplantation. TCRdb's table, derived via immunoSEQ multiplex PCR, lists solely in-frame clones and lacks some. This repertoire shows some 41,000 clones, more than 80% found once; its top ten account for less than 4.5%. The sequenced sample was PBMCs, obtained 700 to 850 days after intestinal transplantation. These receptors were obtained from a human patient who received an intestinal transplant, so some T cells may come from the graft donor. Each CDR3 is given without its conserved first and last residue. Fields, in order: CDR3 protein, J gene, V gene, clone size. Only part of the rows carry a size: once, few, many, or a class if the clone is expanded.

cdr3_aa: ASRPGTGVNEQF; j_call: TRBJ2-1; v_call: TRBV5-1; clone_size: .
cdr3_aa: ASSLSWAGSTQETQY; j_call: TRBJ2-5; v_call: TRBV7-9; clone_size: .
cdr3_aa: ASSLGPSGSNEQY; j_call: TRBJ2-7; v_call: TRBV5-5; clone_size: .
cdr3_aa: ASSTRTGSVNTEAF; j_call: TRBJ1-1; v_call: TRBV19; clone_size: .
cdr3_aa: ASSTTSADTQY; j_call: TRBJ2-3; v_call: TRBV7-3; clone_size: .
cdr3_aa: ASSHPLGGPHNEQF; j_call: TRBJ2-1; v_call: TRBV11-2; clone_size: .
cdr3_aa: ASSPNPGSNEQF; j_call: TRBJ2-1; v_call: TRBV6-6; clone_size: .
cdr3_aa: ASRYTGGELF; j_call: TRBJ2-2; v_call: TRBV7-3; clone_size: .
cdr3_aa: ASSLESSERNTIY; j_call: TRBJ1-3; v_call: TRBV5-1; clone_size: .
cdr3_aa: ASSYGTGSSYEQY; j_call: TRBJ2-7; v_call: TRBV6-5; clone_size: .
cdr3_aa: AISGTTGEAF; j_call: TRBJ1-1; v_call: TRBV10-3; clone_size: .
cdr3_aa: ASSPSASFLGGYT; j_call: TRBJ1-2; v_call: TRBV7-9; clone_size: .
cdr3_aa: ASSLYDWNTEAF; j_call: TRBJ1-1; v_call: TRBV2; clone_size: .
cdr3_aa: ASSLGPWGDTYEQY; j_call: TRBJ2-7; v_call: TRBV27; clone_size: .
cdr3_aa: ASTRDTGELF; j_call: TRBJ2-2; v_call: TRBV6-6; clone_size: .
cdr3_aa: ASSLWDSYNEQF; j_call: TRBJ2-1; v_call: TRBV27; clone_size: few
cdr3_aa: ATHPGRGNTEAF; j_call: TRBJ1-1; v_call: TRBV15; clone_size: .
cdr3_aa: ASSESSVGGSYGYT; j_call: TRBJ1-2; v_call: TRBV10-2; clone_size: .
cdr3_aa: ASSIQQGAKNIQY; j_call: TRBJ2-4; v_call: TRBV19; clone_size: .
cdr3_aa: ASSTAFNTGELF; j_call: TRBJ2-2; v_call: TRBV19; clone_size: .
cdr3_aa: ASSLGPSYEQY; j_call: TRBJ2-7; v_call: TRBV28; clone_size: .
cdr3_aa: ASSSLSRGPQF; j_call: TRBJ2-1; v_call: TRBV7-3; clone_size: .
cdr3_aa: ASSQISGRTDTQY; j_call: TRBJ2-3; v_call: TRBV4-1; clone_size: .
cdr3_aa: ASSLGIAGGSETQY; j_call: TRBJ2-5; v_call: TRBV7-3; clone_size: .
cdr3_aa: ASSLAAGNRNTIY; j_call: TRBJ1-3; v_call: TRBV7-9; clone_size: .
cdr3_aa: ASSDRDNSPLH; j_call: TRBJ1-6; v_call: TRBV6-4; clone_size: medium-sized
cdr3_aa: ASSLGTEAF; j_call: TRBJ1-1; v_call: TRBV18; clone_size: .
cdr3_aa: ASSPGTRSSYEQY; j_call: TRBJ2-7; v_call: TRBV7-3; clone_size: once
cdr3_aa: ASSQGTSGIYEQY; j_call: TRBJ2-7; v_call: TRBV4-1; clone_size: .
cdr3_aa: ASRSGDTDTQY; j_call: TRBJ2-3; v_call: TRBV5-1; clone_size: .
cdr3_aa: ASFSGGVGSNEQF; j_call: TRBJ2-1; v_call: TRBV6-1; clone_size: .
cdr3_aa: ASSQSPGPGNTIY; j_call: TRBJ1-3; v_call: TRBV16; clone_size: .
cdr3_aa: ASSYPVTGERETQY; j_call: TRBJ2-5; v_call: TRBV6-6; clone_size: .
cdr3_aa: ASSLDRWRDGNEKLF; j_call: TRBJ1-4; v_call: TRBV11-2; clone_size: .
cdr3_aa: ASRLARPSGSLGNIQY; j_call: TRBJ2-4; v_call: TRBV12-2; clone_size: .
cdr3_aa: ASRKGTGTTYSYEQY; j_call: TRBJ2-7; v_call: TRBV28; clone_size: .
cdr3_aa: ASGSTRWGDQPQH; j_call: TRBJ1-5; v_call: TRBV12-5; clone_size: .
cdr3_aa: ASSTRTATYGYT; j_call: TRBJ1-2; v_call: TRBV28; clone_size: .
cdr3_aa: ASHYYEQY; j_call: TRBJ2-7; v_call: TRBV19; clone_size: .
cdr3_aa: ASSLVREGSEQY; j_call: TRBJ2-7; v_call: TRBV5-4; clone_size: .
cdr3_aa: ASSAGLATDTQY; j_call: TRBJ2-3; v_call: TRBV6-6; clone_size: .
cdr3_aa: ASKTGRAANVLT; j_call: TRBJ2-6; v_call: TRBV6-5; clone_size: .
cdr3_aa: ASSYSNPSSYEQY; j_call: TRBJ2-7; v_call: TRBV6-5; clone_size: .
cdr3_aa: ASSRSDRTPTGELF; j_call: TRBJ2-2; v_call: TRBV11-3; clone_size: once
cdr3_aa: ASSESGLAGGPDTQY; j_call: TRBJ2-3; v_call: TRBV10-1; clone_size: .
cdr3_aa: ASSVGVAGEFGNEQF; j_call: TRBJ2-1; v_call: TRBV9; clone_size: .